A single sample gave rise to the 30 T cell receptor beta chains below, sequenced in a study of T cell responses to AZD1222 COVID-19 vaccine. Repertoires were generated with immunoSEQ multiplex PCR, while TCRdb's copy carries only in-frame clones and drops some. The table lists about 130,000 clones, 92% of them singletons. The starting material was peripheral blood, obtained on day 0 of AZD1222 vaccination. Receptors originate from an adult in good health.

The V call is TRBV10-3, the J call TRBJ1-1; TRBD1 is a possible D gene (5 bases). This CDR3 has 15 amino acids. Germline V CDR1 and CDR2: ENHRY, SYGVKD. Deletions cut 5 bases from V and 2 bases from J, with 15 bases between. CDR3: CAISQLGGANTEAFF. CDR3 in DNA: TGTGCCATCAGTCAACTTGGGGGAGCTAACACTGAAGCTTTCTTT.

The V call is TRBV7-9, the J call TRBJ2-2; 11 bases line up with TRBD1. The J segment lost 6 bases and the V segment lost 5 bases, leaving 8 bases of the junction unmatched. This CDR3 contains 16 residues. CDR1 and CDR2 (germline): SEHNR, FQNEAQ (reference sequence). CDR3 DNA: TGTGCCAGCAGCCCCGGACAGGGGGCGCATCCCGGGGAGCTGTTTTTT. This sequence encodes CASSPGQGAHPGELFF.

This clone has just a few counts. The chain uses TRBV6-6 and TRBJ1-5; a possible D gene is TRBD1 (5 bases). This CDR3 comprises 12 residues. In germline, CDR1 is MNHNY, CDR2 SVGAGI (reference sequence). The V and J ends lost 8 bases and 6 bases respectively, with 11 bases between them. The CDR3 bases are TGTGCCAGCTCAACTCAGGGTCAGCCCCAGCATTTT. As protein: CASSTQGQPQHF.

This clone has a single count. Distinct nucleotide sequences in the sample also encode this CDR3. The chain employs TRBV28 and TRBJ2-7; D is ambiguous. V gave up 2 bases and J gave up 1 base, with 3 bases separating them. CDR1 and CDR2 from the germline V gene are MDHEN and SYDVKM. This CDR3 spans 12 amino acids. CDR3 nucleotide sequence: TGTGCCAGCAGTTTAGTGTCCTACGAGCAGTACTTC. Translating gives CASSLVSYEQYF. Supplemented by reference TRBV28 and TRBJ2-7, the full variable domain reads DVKVTQSSRYLVKRTGEKVFLECVQDMDHENMFWYRQDPGLGLRLIYFSYDVKMKEKGDIPEGYSVSREKKERFSLILESASTNQTSMYLCASSLVSYEQYFGPGTRLTVT.

J is TRBJ1-4 and V is TRBV28; no reliable D call. The CDR3 spans 17 residues. The ends were cut back, 3 bases at V and 0 bases at J, with 14 bases in the middle. Looked up from germline, CDR1 is MDHEN and CDR2 is SYDVKM. The CDR3 reads CASSFGGWSATNEKLFF. CDR3 coding DNA: TGTGCCAGCAGTTTTGGTGGCTGGTCCGCAACTAATGAAAAACTGTTTTTT.

The chain carries TRBV28 and TRBJ1-5, with TRBD1 as a possible D gene (5 bases). V lost 7 bases to trimming and J lost 0 bases, with 10 bases between them. Germline assignment: CDR1 MDHEN and CDR2 SYDVKM. There are 14 residues in the CDR3. The CDR3 sequence: CASTFDSSNQPQHF. In DNA, the CDR3 is TGTGCCAGCACCTTCGACAGTAGCAATCAGCCCCAGCATTTT.

V usage is TRBV6-5 and J usage is TRBJ1-2; D unresolved. V was pared by 8 bases and J by 8 bases, with 12 bases between. The CDR3 spans 11 residues. Per germline, CDR1 MNHEY and CDR2 SVGAGI. The CDR3 nucleotides read TGTGCCAGCGGAAACAGACTAGGCTACACCTTC. This codes for CASGNRLGYTF.

V gene TRBV7-3 combines with J gene TRBJ2-5; D uncertain. This CDR3 is built from 15 residues. Germline assignment: CDR1 SGHTA and CDR2 FQGTGA. With 2 bases removed from V and 3 bases from J, the gap between germline ends came to 13 bases. CDR3: CASSLGYGWEETQYF. The CDR3 region has the DNA TGTGCCAGCAGCTTAGGCTACGGTTGGGAAGAGACCCAGTACTTC.

This clone came up once. The CDR3 DNA follows: TGTGCCAGCAGCTTCAGGGGGCGGAACACTGAAGCTTTCTTT. Protein sequence: CASSFRGRNTEAFF. The chain is built from TRBV7-6 and TRBJ1-1; 8 bases agree with TRBD1. The germline gives CDR1 SGHVS, CDR2 FNYEAQ. V lost 3 bases, J lost 1 base, and 1 base stayed unmatched. The CDR3 contains 14 residues.

The chain employs TRBV18 and TRBJ2-3; D remains unclear. The CDR3 spans 13 residues. V was trimmed by 2 bases and J by 5 bases, leaving 8 bases between them. Looked up from germline, CDR1 is KGHSH and CDR2 is LQKENI. The CDR3 DNA follows: TGTGCCAGCTCACCAGTCCCCGGAGATACGCAGTATTTT. It codes for CASSPVPGDTQYF.

This chain links TRBV11-2 with TRBJ2-7; no definite D call. Trimming removed 5 bases from V and 0 bases from J, with 14 bases in between. CDR1 is SGHAT, CDR2 FQNNGV, per germline. CDR3 length: 15 residues. The CDR3 region is CASSRIDGGSYEQYF. DNA of the CDR3: TGTGCCAGCAGCCGCATTGACGGTGGCTCCTACGAGCAGTACTTC.

This chain links TRBV29-1 with TRBJ1-2, with D maybe TRBD1 (5 bases). V was shortened by 3 bases and J by 7 bases, with 12 bases between the two germline ends. CDR1 is SQVTM, CDR2 ANQGSEA, per germline. CDR3 size: 12 residues. The DNA for the CDR3 is TGCAGCGTTGATGGGGACCCTAGTGGCTACACCTTC. Residues: CSVDGDPSGYTF.

Only a few counts were recorded for this clone. The CDR3 DNA follows: TGTGCTTCGACAACAAGGGTGGGAATGAACACTGAAGCTTTCTTT. Protein product: CASTTRVGMNTEAFF. The V gene is TRBV19, the J gene TRBJ1-1; D is ambiguous. Germline V CDR1 and CDR2: LNHDA, SQIVND (reference sequence). The CDR3 contains 15 residues. Full variable domain (missing parts from reference TRBV19 and TRBJ1-1): DGGITQSPKYLFRKEGQNVTLSCEQNLNHDAMYWYRQDPGQGLRLIYYSQIVNDFQKGDIAEGYSVSREKKESFPLTVTSAQKNPTAFYLCASTTRVGMNTEAFFGQGTRLTVV.

J is TRBJ2-2 and V is TRBV12-5, with D possibly being TRBD1 (6 bases). With 5 bases removed from V and 0 bases from J, the gap between germline ends came to 10 bases. Germline V CDR1 and CDR2: LGHNT, FRNRAP. This CDR3 is built from 15 residues. CDR3 amino acids: CASGPRQANTGELFF. The CDR3 nucleotides are TGTGCTAGTGGTCCCCGACAGGCGAACACCGGGGAGCTGTTTTTT.

V and J are TRBV2 and TRBJ2-3, with TRBD1 as a possible D gene (5 bases). CDR3 size: 16 residues. The ends were cut back, 7 bases at V and 4 bases at J, with 21 bases in the middle. Germline V gene lookup returns CDR1 SNHLY and CDR2 FYNNEI. The CDR3 here is CASTTESRVAADTQYF. CDR3 sequence (DNA): TGTGCCAGCACAACCGAAAGCAGGGTGGCCGCAGATACGCAGTATTTT.

The V and J genes are TRBV6-5 and TRBJ1-5; D not resolved. The CDR3 is 15 residues long. The ends were cut back, 0 bases at V and 3 bases at J, with 9 bases in the middle. Germline assignment: CDR1 MNHEY and CDR2 SVGAGI. The CDR3 region has the DNA TGTGCCAGCAGTTACTCGAGCGTCAACAATCAGCCCCAGCATTTT. As protein: CASSYSSVNNQPQHF.

The chain is built from TRBV19 and TRBJ1-2; D remains unclear. V lost 7 bases, J lost 4 bases, and 19 bases lay in between. Germline V lookup: CDR1 LNHDA, CDR2 SQIVND (reference sequence). CDR3 length: 15 residues. CDR3 DNA: TGTGCCAGTAACGAACTCGGCGGCAGGCTCTATGGCTACACCTTC. Residues: CASNELGGRLYGYTF.

This rearrangement joins TRBV27 to TRBJ2-5; TRBD2 matches 10 bases. The CDR3 covers 17 residues. CDR1 is MNHEY, CDR2 SMNVEV, per germline (reference sequence). V was clipped by 6 bases and J by 5 bases; unmatched bases: 15. CDR3 in DNA: TGTGCCAGCAGAACCCACCCCGGGACTAGCGAGGGCGAGACCCAGTACTTC. Protein: CASRTHPGTSEGETQYF.

CDR3 residues: CASSIATGAVNTEAFF. The CDR3 nucleotides read TGTGCCAGTAGTATAGCGACAGGGGCTGTGAACACTGAAGCTTTCTTT. This sequence joins TRBV19 and TRBJ1-1; TRBD1 matches 8 bases. V dropped 1 base and J dropped 0; count of bases not matched to a gene: 4. Looked up from germline, CDR1 is LNHDA and CDR2 is SQIVND (reference sequence). The CDR3 loop spans 16 amino acids. Full variable domain (rest looked up from reference TRBV19 and TRBJ1-1): DGGITQSPKYLFRKEGQNVTLSCEQNLNHDAMYWYRQDPGQGLRLIYYSQIVNDFQKGDIAEGYSVSREKKESFPLTVTSAQKNPTAFYLCASSIATGAVNTEAFFGQGTRLTVV.

This chain uses TRBV7-2 with TRBJ2-7, with 8 bases lining up with TRBD2. This CDR3 has 14 amino acids. Germline CDR1 and CDR2: SGHTA and FQGNSA. With 1 base clipped from V and 3 bases from J, the junction kept 2 bases outside the gene matches. As DNA, the CDR3 is TGTGCCAGCAGCTTAGGTGCGGGGGGCTACGAGCAGTACTTC. Translation: CASSLGAGGYEQYF.

The chain joins TRBV7-9 to TRBJ1-1, with D perhaps TRBD1 (6 bases). The CDR3 is made up of 14 amino acids. The V end lost 3 bases, the J end lost 2 bases, and 10 bases lay between the germline ends. Per germline, CDR1 SEHNR and CDR2 FQNEAQ (reference sequence). The DNA for the CDR3 is TGTGCCAGCAGCTTTCAGGGGATAAACACTGAAGCTTTCTTT. This codes for CASSFQGINTEAFF.

The chain joins TRBV7-8 to TRBJ2-7; 9 nucleotides line up with TRBD1. V was clipped by 5 bases and J by 2 bases; unmatched bases: 1. CDR1 and CDR2 (germline): SGHVS, FQNEAQ. This CDR3 region has 13 residues. CDR3 nucleotide sequence: TGTGCCAGCAGCCGGGACAGGGCCTACGAGCAGTACTTC. Its protein is CASSRDRAYEQYF.

This clone was seen once. This chain joins TRBV6-1 and TRBJ2-7, with D possibly being TRBD1 (5 bases). Trimming cost V 0 bases and J 2 bases, with 11 bases left between them. This CDR3 spans 15 amino acids. Germline V gives CDR1 MNHNS, CDR2 SASEGT. The CDR3 DNA reads as TGTGCCAGCAGTGAAGCCCACAGGTCCACCTACGAGCAGTACTTC. Protein sequence: CASSEAHRSTYEQYF.

The chain has TRBV10-1 and TRBJ2-2, with TRBD1 as a possible D gene (6 bases). CDR3 length: 14 residues. Germline lookup yields CDR1 WNHNN and CDR2 SYGVQD (reference sequence). Trimming cost V 4 bases and J 1 base, with 7 bases left between them. The CDR3, as DNA: TGCGCCAGCAGTGGGGGGCTGAACACCGGGGAGCTGTTTTTT. This sequence encodes CASSGGLNTGELFF.

The chain combines TRBV19 with TRBJ2-1; D unresolved. The ends were cut back, 5 bases at V and 9 bases at J, with 8 bases in the middle. The CDR3 extends over 11 amino acids. Germline assignment: CDR1 LNHDA and CDR2 SQIVND (reference sequence). The CDR3 region has the DNA TGTGCCAGTAGTTTCAAGGTTGAGCAGTTCTTC. Translating it yields CASSFKVEQFF.

The chain couples TRBV14 to TRBJ1-5, with D uncertain. CDR1 is SGHDN and CDR2 is FVKESK in the germline V gene. Trimming stripped 0 bases from V and 6 bases from J, with 6 bases between. The CDR3 runs 13 residues. CDR3 in DNA: TGTGCCAGCAGCCAAGATCACGGTCAGCCCCAGCATTTT. Translating it yields CASSQDHGQPQHF.

The chain couples TRBV6-5 to TRBJ1-1, with 12 positions matching TRBD1. This CDR3 comprises 14 residues. Germline CDR1 reads MNHEY; CDR2 reads SVGAGI. Germline trimming cut 6 bases from V and 11 bases from J; bases unmatched to any gene: 10. CDR3 coding DNA: TGTGCCAGCAGCCGACCGGGACAGGGGGCGCGGGCTTTCTTT. As protein: CASSRPGQGARAFF.

The V and J genes are TRBV4-1 and TRBJ2-5; 11 nucleotides line up with TRBD2. J gave up 5 bases and V 1 base, and 9 bases lay outside the gene matches. Per the germline V gene, CDR1 is MGHRA and CDR2 is YSYEKL. The CDR3 is 17 residues long. This CDR3 reads CASSQGRVAGGAETQYF. In nucleotides, the CDR3 is TGCGCCAGCAGCCAAGGGAGAGTAGCGGGGGGGGCCGAGACCCAGTACTTC.

This sequence joins TRBV9 and TRBJ1-2; perhaps TRBD1 as D (6 bases). The germline V gene has CDR1 SGDLS and CDR2 YYNGEE. This CDR3 contains 15 residues. V was clipped by 0 bases and J by 3 bases, with 12 bases between them. The CDR3 loop is CASSVEGGGYYGYTF. DNA for the CDR3: TGTGCCAGCAGCGTAGAGGGGGGCGGTTACTATGGCTACACCTTC.

The rearrangement uses TRBV7-9 and TRBJ1-2; 7 bases match TRBD1. Trimming at V came to 4 bases and at J to 4 bases, leaving 12 bases not matched to a gene. Germline V gene lookup returns CDR1 SEHNR and CDR2 FQNEAQ (reference sequence). This CDR3 is 16 amino acids long. The CDR3 DNA reads TGTGCCAGCAGCTCCTCTACAGGGGTATATAGCTATGGCTACACCTTC. Its protein product is CASSSSTGVYSYGYTF.